A single sample is the source of the 16 T cell receptor beta chains below, sequenced in a study of cytomegalovirus exposure and HLA in healthy donors. With 60 Vbeta and 13 Jbeta primers, the PCR was carried out. Method: immunoSEQ multiplex PCR; TCRdb's copy keeps in-frame clones and lacks some. The sample holds 150,000 to 200,000 clones; around 68% are singletons and the top ten take 2.5% to 3.5%. Sequencing was carried out using PBMCs. These receptors originate from a man in his forties or fifties in good health and CMV-seronegative.

The genes are TRBV6-5 and TRBJ1-5; 10 bases match TRBD1. The CDR3 covers 16 residues. Germline CDR1 is MNHEY and CDR2 is SVGAGI. V trimming: 0 bases; J trimming: 1 base; junction bases outside the gene matches: 0. The CDR3 loop is CASSYSGQGSNQPQHF. The CDR3 DNA is TGTGCCAGCAGTTACTCGGGACAGGGGAGCAATCAGCCCCAGCATTTT.

This clone has just a few counts. The V gene is TRBV5-6, the J gene TRBJ2-3; 8 positions agree with TRBD2. V lost 4 bases and J lost 4; bases outside the gene matches: 11. The CDR3 length is 16 residues. Germline loops: CDR1 SGHDT, CDR2 YYEEEE. For the CDR3, the DNA is TGTGCCAGCAGCGACCCCGGGGGGGCCGGGGCAGATACGCAGTATTTT. Translation gives CASSDPGGAGADTQYF.

V usage is TRBV30 and J usage is TRBJ2-2, with D maybe TRBD2 (6 bases). Trimming took 4 bases from V and 0 from J, leaving 15 bases between them. The germline CDR1 and CDR2 sequences are GTSNPN and SVGIG (reference sequence). This CDR3 has 16 residues. The CDR3 loop reads CAWNRVSGTNTGELFF. CDR3 DNA sequence: TGTGCCTGGAATCGGGTTAGCGGTACGAACACCGGGGAGCTGTTTTTT.

V usage is TRBV5-4 and J usage is TRBJ2-2, with a weak D call TRBD2 (5 bases). Germline assignment: CDR1 SGHNT and CDR2 YYREEE (reference sequence). V gave up 4 bases and J gave up 4 bases, with 20 bases separating them. The CDR3 is 17 amino acids. In DNA form, the CDR3 reads TGTGCCAGCAGCCTCAATCGGGCTAGAGGAGGCACCGGGGAGCTGTTTTTT. Translation: CASSLNRARGGTGELFF.

The rearrangement uses TRBV30 and TRBJ2-1; TRBD2 agrees at 12 bases. Germline CDR1 GTSNPN, CDR2 SVGIG (reference sequence). The junction had 12 bases not matched to a gene; V was cut back by 2 bases and J by 7 bases. This CDR3 spans 17 amino acids. CDR3 loop: CAWSYASGGGLINEQFF. CDR3 bases: TGTGCCTGGAGTTACGCTAGCGGGGGGGGGCTTATTAATGAGCAGTTCTTC.

This clone was observed a single time. The chain has TRBV6-1 and TRBJ2-1; TRBD2 aligns across 7 bases. This CDR3 spans 13 amino acids. The V segment lost 7 bases and the J segment 3 bases; nucleotides outside the gene matches: 3. CDR1 and CDR2 (germline): MNHNS, SASEGT. The CDR3 DNA reads TGTGCCAGCACGAGCGGGGACTACAATGAGCAGTTCTTC. It specifies CASTSGDYNEQFF.

The gene calls are TRBV27 and TRBJ2-3; a possible D gene is TRBD2 (6 bases). Deletions cut 2 bases from V and 0 bases from J, with 15 bases between. The CDR3 covers 17 residues. The germline gives CDR1 MNHEY, CDR2 SMNVEV (reference sequence). The CDR3 region has the DNA TGTGCCAGCAGTTTACTTAGCGCAGGGACTAGCACAGATACGCAGTATTTT. Translating gives CASSLLSAGTSTDTQYF.

The table lists this clone with a few counts. This chain joins TRBV4-2 and TRBJ2-3; 8 bases agree with TRBD2. Germline trimming cut 0 bases from V and 4 bases from J; bases unmatched to any gene: 3. Germline CDR1 reads LGHNA; CDR2 reads YNFKEQ. The CDR3 runs 15 residues. This chain's CDR3 is CASSQDRGGADTQYF. The CDR3 nucleotides read TGTGCCAGCAGCCAAGATCGGGGGGGGGCAGATACGCAGTATTTT.

This clone has just a few counts. This sequence joins TRBV23-1 and TRBJ2-7; TRBD1 agrees at 7 bases. TRBV23-1 is filed as an ORF, its function uncertain. V shed 4 bases, J shed 3 bases, and the junction held 27 bases outside the gene matches. The length of the CDR3 is 21 residues. The CDR3 here is CASSPWVVQGNPLVPFYEQYF. DNA for the CDR3: TGCGCCAGCAGTCCTTGGGTCGTACAGGGGAATCCCTTAGTCCCCTTCTACGAGCAGTACTTC.

In DNA, the CDR3 is TGTGCCAGCAGTGATGTCTTTTCGGGGGATTCCGAGCAGTACTTC. It yields the protein CASSDVFSGDSEQYF. The genes are TRBV6-1 and TRBJ2-7; D might be TRBD2 (6 bases). Germline-derived CDR1 and CDR2 are MNHNS and SASEGT. The CDR3 is made up of 15 amino acids. Trimming pared 3 bases from V and 6 bases from J, leaving 18 bases between.

This chain connects TRBV21-1 to TRBJ2-1; the D call of TRBD1 is as the table states it, not checked on the DNA. TRBV21-1 is deemed a pseudogene. The CDR3 runs 14 residues. The CDR3 spells CASSRRQGAYEQFF. The CDR3 nucleotides are TGTGCCAGCAGCAGAAGACAGGGGGCCTATGAGCAGTTCTTC.

The CDR3: CASSRGPSGSDYEQYF. CDR3 coding DNA: TGCGCCAGCAGTCGAGGGCCTAGCGGGAGCGACTACGAGCAGTACTTC. This rearrangement joins TRBV5-1 to TRBJ2-7; 10 bases map to TRBD2. Germline values: CDR1 SGHRS, CDR2 YFSETQ. V lost 5 bases to trimming and J lost 3 bases; unmatched junction nucleotides: 11. CDR3 length equals 16 residues.

The rearrangement uses TRBV6-5 and TRBJ1-3, with a weak D call TRBD1 (6 bases). V lost 2 bases, J lost 0 bases, and 11 bases lay in between. The CDR3 is 16 amino acids. Germline V lookup: CDR1 MNHEY, CDR2 SVGAGI. CDR3 sequence (DNA): TGTGCCAGCAGTTACCAACTGGACAGCTCTGGAAACACCATATATTTT. Translation: CASSYQLDSSGNTIYF.

The V and J genes are TRBV6-4 and TRBJ2-2; a weak D match, TRBD2 (6 bases). Trimming left V 5 bases short and J 5 bases short, with 18 bases between. Germline V gives CDR1 MRHNA, CDR2 SNTAGT. The CDR3 covers 16 residues. CDR3 sequence: CASSPLALGGTGELFF. The CDR3, as DNA: TGTGCCAGCAGTCCCCTGGCCCTCGGAGGGACCGGGGAGCTGTTTTTT.

The rearrangement uses TRBV18 and TRBJ2-5, with 10 bases fitting TRBD2. The CDR3 has 16 residues. J gave up 4 bases and V 2 bases, and 7 bases lay outside the gene matches. Germline V gene data show CDR1 as KGHSH and CDR2 as LQKENI. CDR3 loop: CASSPVSSGSLETQYF. The CDR3 coding sequence is TGTGCCAGCTCACCAGTATCTAGCGGGAGCCTAGAGACCCAGTACTTC.

The chain links TRBV19 to TRBJ2-1; perhaps TRBD1 as D (6 bases). Germline CDR1 LNHDA, CDR2 SQIVND (reference sequence). V was cut by 5 bases and J by 5 bases, with 13 bases left in between. The CDR3 has 14 amino acids. CDR3 sequence reads: CASSPAYRDNEQFF. The CDR3 DNA reads as TGTGCCAGTAGTCCCGCTTACAGGGACAATGAGCAGTTCTTC.